Presented here are 30 T cell receptor beta chains from one specimen sequenced in a study of neoadjuvant nivolumab and ipilimumab in lung cancer. Using immunoSEQ multiplex PCR, the repertoire was profiled, and TCRdb retains in-frame clones only, with some absent. The sample holds about 9,000 clones, 75% to 90% seen once. The specimen comprised tumor tissue, sampled after neoadjuvant nivolumab, alone or with ipilimumab, at or shortly before surgery. The receptor set was obtained from an adult with non-small cell lung cancer.

The table lists this clone with a few counts. The V call is TRBV6-6, the J call TRBJ1-1; D not resolved. V was cut by 2 bases and J by 1 base, with 5 bases left in between. The CDR3 spans 13 residues. The V gene's germline CDR1 is MNHNY and CDR2 SVGAGI (reference sequence). The CDR3 is CASSYETNTEAFF. In DNA, the CDR3 is TGTGCCAGCAGTTACGAGACGAACACTGAAGCTTTCTTT.

This clone was recorded once. Here the CDR3 DNA reads TGCGCCAGCAGTCAGGCCGGACAGCGCGGCACCGGGGAGCTGTTTTTT. This encodes CASSQAGQRGTGELFF. The chain employs TRBV5-1 and TRBJ2-2, with a weak D call TRBD1 (6 bases). The CDR3 runs 16 residues. Germline V gene lookup returns CDR1 SGHRS and CDR2 YFSETQ. V lost 5 bases to trimming and J lost 4 bases, with 18 bases between them.

The J gene is TRBJ2-1, the V gene TRBV18; tentatively, D is TRBD2 (6 bases). The CDR3 runs 16 residues. V lost 2 bases and J lost 6, with 17 bases in between. The germline V gene has CDR1 KGHSH and CDR2 LQKENI. The CDR3 spells CASSPSEGAGSNEQFF. CDR3 nucleotides: TGTGCCAGCTCACCAAGCGAGGGTGCGGGAAGCAATGAGCAGTTCTTC.

This clone was seen a few times. The chain joins TRBV4-1 to TRBJ1-2; a weak D match, TRBD1 (5 bases). The CDR3 is 14 amino acids. Germline CDR1 and CDR2: MGHRA and YSYEKL. V was shortened by 2 bases and J by 5 bases, with 12 bases between the two germline ends. CDR3: CASSQSGTGYGYTF. The CDR3 DNA is TGCGCCAGCAGCCAATCAGGGACGGGGTATGGCTACACCTTC.

V is TRBV7-2 and J is TRBJ2-4; no definite D call. This CDR3 has 14 residues. V was cut by 0 bases and J by 7 bases, with 10 bases left in between. Germline V gene data show CDR1 as SGHTA and CDR2 as FQGNSA. The CDR3 DNA follows: TGTGCCAGCAGCTTAGCCCCAGCCGTGAACATTCAGTACTTC. This translates into CASSLAPAVNIQYF. Combining the CDR3 with reference TRBV7-2 and TRBJ2-4 gives the whole variable domain GAGVSQSPSNKVTEKGKDVELRCDPISGHTALYWYRQSLGQGLEFLIYFQGNSAPDKSGLPSDRFSAERTGGSVSTLTIQRTQQEDSAVYLCASSLAPAVNIQYFGAGTRLSVL.

The chain joins TRBV6-6 to TRBJ2-7; 7 bases are shared with TRBD1. The CDR3 is 15 residues long. Germline V lookup: CDR1 MNHNY, CDR2 SVGAGI (reference sequence). V was pared by 0 bases and J by 5 bases, with 7 bases of the junction left unmatched. The CDR3 sequence: CASSYSGQPPDEQYF. In nucleotides, the CDR3 is TGTGCCAGCAGTTACTCGGGACAGCCTCCCGACGAGCAGTACTTC.

The chain carries TRBV11-2 and TRBJ1-3, with D uncertain. Per the germline V gene, CDR1 is SGHAT and CDR2 is FQNNGV. This CDR3 has 12 residues. Trimming shortened V by 8 bases and J by 2 bases, and 7 bases separated the two germline ends. The CDR3 sequence: CASVGAGNTIYF. CDR3 DNA sequence: TGTGCCAGCGTCGGGGCTGGAAACACCATATATTTT.

The chain is built from TRBV19 and TRBJ1-6; D ambiguous. CDR1 and CDR2 from the germline V gene are LNHDA and SQIVND (reference sequence). The CDR3 runs 13 residues. Trimming left V 5 bases short and J 7 bases short, with 9 bases between. CDR3: CASSSQRNSPLHF. The CDR3 DNA reads TGTGCCAGTAGTTCTCAGAGGAATTCACCCCTCCACTTT.

A remark on this clone: This CDR3 is also generated by other DNA sequences in the sample. The V gene is TRBV5-1, the J gene TRBJ2-3; 9 positions match TRBD1. Germline trimming cut 8 bases from V and 1 base from J; bases unmatched to any gene: 2. The CDR3 has 13 amino acids. Germline assignment: CDR1 SGHRS and CDR2 YFSETQ. CDR3 protein: CASRTGGTDTQYF. CDR3 bases: TGCGCCAGTCGGACAGGGGGCACAGATACGCAGTATTTT.

The chain joins TRBV18 to TRBJ2-5, with 9 positions matching TRBD1. J gave up 2 bases and V 3 bases, and 7 bases lay outside the gene matches. Germline V gene sequence: CDR1 KGHSH, CDR2 LQKENI. The CDR3 is 16 amino acids. The CDR3 sequence is CASSPADRGKQETQYF. CDR3 in DNA: TGTGCCAGCTCACCTGCGGACAGGGGTAAACAAGAGACCCAGTACTTC.

The rearrangement links TRBV7-9 to TRBJ1-4; D remains ambiguous. CDR3 size: 13 residues. Per germline, CDR1 SEHNR and CDR2 FQNEAQ (reference sequence). V lost 2 bases and J 7 bases, leaving 8 bases between the germline ends. Here the CDR3 reads CASSLSIPEKLFF. CDR3 coding DNA: TGTGCCAGCAGCTTAAGTATTCCTGAAAAACTGTTTTTT.

V usage is TRBV5-4 and J usage is TRBJ2-1; 11 nucleotides align to TRBD2. Germline V lookup: CDR1 SGHNT, CDR2 YYREEE (reference sequence). The V segment lost 0 bases and the J segment 3 bases; nucleotides outside the gene matches: 2. The length of the CDR3 is 16 residues. CDR3 in DNA: TGTGCCAGCAGCTTGGAACTAGCGGGAGACTACAATGAGCAGTTCTTC. Protein: CASSLELAGDYNEQFF.

The rearrangement joins TRBV5-4 to TRBJ2-5; 10 bases line up with TRBD1. Germline values: CDR1 SGHNT, CDR2 YYREEE (reference sequence). The CDR3 spans 17 residues. Germline trimming cut 0 bases from V and 3 bases from J; bases unmatched to any gene: 8. The CDR3 loop reads CASSLATGTGAEETQYF. DNA for the CDR3: TGTGCCAGCAGCTTGGCTACCGGGACAGGGGCAGAAGAGACCCAGTACTTC.

J is TRBJ1-2 and V is TRBV5-6; D is ambiguous. CDR1 and CDR2 (germline): SGHDT, YYEEEE. The CDR3 is 14 amino acids. V dropped 1 base and J dropped 7 bases, with 14 bases sitting between them. CDR3 region: CASSLWMEGFGYTF. DNA of the CDR3: TGTGCCAGCAGCTTGTGGATGGAGGGATTTGGCTACACCTTC. Based on the CDR3 plus reference TRBV5-6 and TRBJ1-2, the full variable domain is DAGVTQSPTHLIKTRGQQVTLRCSPKSGHDTVSWYQQALGQGPQFIFQYYEEEERQRGNFPDRFSGHQFPNYSSELNVNALLLGDSALYLCASSLWMEGFGYTFGSGTRLTVV.

The chain is built from TRBV11-2 and TRBJ1-2, with D hard to call. CDR1 and CDR2 (germline): SGHAT, FQNNGV. This CDR3 region has 15 residues. V lost 0 bases, J lost 4 bases, and 12 bases lay in between. CDR3 coding DNA: TGTGCCAGCAGCTTAGATCCCACAAGGATCTATGGCTACACCTTC. Its translation is CASSLDPTRIYGYTF.

The chain links TRBV6-6 to TRBJ1-5; D unresolved. The CDR3 totals 14 residues. Per the germline V gene, CDR1 is MNHNY and CDR2 is SVGAGI (reference sequence). V lost 0 bases, J lost 4 bases, and 7 bases lay in between. This CDR3 reads CASSYSRMNQPQHF. The CDR3 DNA is TGTGCCAGCAGTTACTCCCGAATGAATCAGCCCCAGCATTTT.

This sequence joins TRBV18 and TRBJ1-2; D remains ambiguous. Germline-derived CDR1 and CDR2 are KGHSH and LQKENI. The CDR3 contains 14 residues. V was cut by 5 bases and J by 6 bases, with 16 bases left in between. The CDR3 loop reads CASSFERRLDGYTF. The CDR3 DNA reads TGTGCCAGCTCATTTGAGAGACGGCTTGATGGCTACACCTTC. Variable domain in full (rest from reference TRBV18 and TRBJ1-2): NAGVMQNPRHLVRRRGQEARLRCSPMKGHSHVYWYRQLPEEGLKFMVYLQKENIIDESGMPKERFSAEFPKEGPSILRIQQVVRGDSAAYFCASSFERRLDGYTFGSGTRLTVV.

CDR3 bases: TGTGCCAGCAGCTTTGTGCTGAATCAGCCCCAGCATTTT. This sequence encodes CASSFVLNQPQHF. This chain links TRBV5-5 with TRBJ1-5, with D unclear. Trimming stripped 2 bases from V and 4 bases from J, with 7 bases between. The CDR3 runs to 13 residues. Germline lookup yields CDR1 SGHKS and CDR2 YYEKEE (reference sequence).

This clone was seen once. This chain links TRBV29-1 with TRBJ2-7; D is undetermined. Germline values: CDR1 SQVTM, CDR2 ANQGSEA. This CDR3 is built from 11 residues. The V end was cut by 6 bases, the J end by 5 bases, with 11 bases between. CDR3 protein: CSVLWRDEQYF. CDR3 coding DNA: TGCAGCGTGCTTTGGAGAGACGAGCAGTACTTC.

This chain links TRBV11-2 with TRBJ1-1; the match to TRBD1 covers 7 bases. The CDR3 covers 14 residues. The junction had 11 bases not matched to a gene; V was cut back by 8 bases and J by 5 bases. CDR1 and CDR2 from the germline V gene are SGHAT and FQNNGV. DNA of the CDR3: TGTGCCAGCCGAGTACAGGGGCTTAGGACTGAAGCTTTCTTT. It is translated as CASRVQGLRTEAFF.

This chain links TRBV19 with TRBJ1-5; 7 nucleotides agree with TRBD1. Germline loops: CDR1 LNHDA, CDR2 SQIVND (reference sequence). J lost 4 bases, V lost 4 bases, and 1 base had no gene match. This CDR3 is 13 amino acids long. In DNA, the CDR3 is TGTGCCAGTAGTAAGGACAGGAATCAGCCCCAGCATTTT. As protein: CASSKDRNQPQHF. The variable domain in full, with the rest retrieved from reference TRBV19 and TRBJ1-5, is DGGITQSPKYLFRKEGQNVTLSCEQNLNHDAMYWYRQDPGQGLRLIYYSQIVNDFQKGDIAEGYSVSREKKESFPLTVTSAQKNPTAFYLCASSKDRNQPQHFGDGTRLSIL.

This clone was counted only a few times. The chain's CDR3 is CASGDRGIEQYF. CDR3 DNA sequence: TGTGCCAGCGGAGACAGGGGAATCGAGCAGTACTTC. J is TRBJ2-7 and V is TRBV2; 8 nucleotides line up with TRBD1. J was trimmed by 6 bases and V by 8 bases; bases with no gene match: 6. Germline CDR1 is SNHLY and CDR2 is FYNNEI. The CDR3 totals 12 residues.

The V call is TRBV6-1, the J call TRBJ1-2; D may be TRBD1 (6 bases). Between the trimmed V and J ends, which lost 1 base and 4 bases, there was a span of 16 bases. The CDR3 has 16 amino acids. CDR1 and CDR2 from the germline V gene are MNHNS and SASEGT. The CDR3 reads CASSEVGQPTLYGYTF. Written as DNA, the CDR3 is TGTGCCAGCAGTGAAGTAGGACAGCCTACTCTCTATGGCTACACCTTC.

The chain is built from TRBV18 and TRBJ2-2; D is uncertain. The CDR3 is made up of 16 amino acids. Germline lookup yields CDR1 KGHSH and CDR2 LQKENI. Trimming removed 2 bases at V and 7 bases at J, with 17 bases between. CDR3 sequence: CASSPERPGIDGELFF. CDR3 coding DNA: TGTGCCAGCTCACCAGAACGGCCAGGAATTGACGGGGAGCTGTTTTTT.

Concerning this clone itself: The junction shows a germline mismatch at one end, possibly a read error. This chain connects TRBV30 to TRBJ2-5, with D possibly TRBD1 on 6 matching bases. The CDR3 contains 13 residues. Germline CDR1 and CDR2: GTSNPN and SVGIG (reference sequence). Written as DNA, the CDR3 is TGTGCCTGGAGTTTACGACAGGACTCCTTGGGGCACTTC. It yields the protein CAWSLRQDSLGHF.

There are a few counts of this clone. The J gene is TRBJ1-1, the V gene TRBV7-9; a possible D gene is TRBD1 (5 bases). Germline values: CDR1 SEHNR, CDR2 FQNEAQ (reference sequence). The CDR3 runs 13 residues. V was pared by 6 bases and J by 2 bases, with 10 bases between. The CDR3, as DNA: TGTGCCAGCAGGCTCGGACATAACACTGAAGCTTTCTTT. It codes for CASRLGHNTEAFF.

The genes are TRBV7-9 and TRBJ1-4; no reliable D call. The CDR3 runs 19 residues. CDR1 is SEHNR, CDR2 FQNEAQ, per germline (reference sequence). V was clipped by 3 bases and J by 5 bases, with 25 bases between them. This CDR3 is CASSLRALALNERNEKLFF. The CDR3 DNA reads as TGTGCCAGCAGCTTGCGGGCCCTAGCGCTTAATGAACGGAATGAAAAACTGTTTTTT.

V and J are TRBV18 and TRBJ1-2; D is unresolved. The CDR3 sequence is 14 residues long. Trimming left V 0 bases short and J 5 bases short, with 10 bases between. Germline CDR1 KGHSH, CDR2 LQKENI. CDR3 in amino acids: CASSPPVAGYGYTF. CDR3 nucleotides: TGTGCCAGCTCACCACCGGTAGCGGGATATGGCTACACCTTC.

The J gene is TRBJ2-2, the V gene TRBV5-1, with 9 bases matching TRBD2. The germline V gene has CDR1 SGHRS and CDR2 YFSETQ. The CDR3 is 14 residues long. With V trimmed by 2 bases and J by 8 bases, 4 bases remained unmatched. The CDR3: CASSLSLAGGELFF. CDR3 sequence (DNA): TGCGCCAGCAGCTTAAGCCTAGCGGGAGGGGAGCTGTTTTTT.

The V and J genes are TRBV23-1 and TRBJ2-7, with TRBD1 matching over 7 bases. TRBV23-1 is reported as an ORF; its role is uncertain. V gave up 2 bases and J gave up 0 bases; unmatched junction bases: 10. There are 17 residues in the CDR3. Here the CDR3 reads CASSQPIDRDSSYEQYF. In DNA, the CDR3 is TGCGCCAGCAGTCAACCTATAGACAGGGATAGCTCCTACGAGCAGTACTTC.